This T cell receptor (beta chain) was identified in a study of T cells after yellow fever vaccination. Germline V CDR1 and CDR2: SGHTA, FQGTGA. The CDR3 is 12 amino acids. The V end was cut by 7 bases, the J end by 0 bases, with 5 bases between. This clonotype was counted at least ten times. They built TCR cDNA with 5'RACE template switching, a step that put in a universal primer site and UMIs. TCRdb used MiXCR to reprocess the 5' RACE reads, holding one entry per CDR3 protein. Of about 180,000 distinct CDR3 sequences in the sample, approximately 6.2% were seen once. V gene TRBV7-3 combines with J gene TRBJ2-3; D is unresolved. Here the sequenced sample was CD4+ T cells sorted from PBMCs, taken on the day of the first yellow fever vaccination. The sequence was obtained from a young man who received the YFV17D yellow fever vaccine. The CDR3 DNA reads TGTGCCAGCATGGGGAGCACAGATACGCAGTATTTT. Its protein product is CASMGSTDTQYF.